This is a list of T cell receptor beta chains from one sample in a study of CD8 T cells in Susac syndrome. TCRdb re-called the immunoSEQ multiplex PCR reads with MiXCR, one entry per CDR3 protein. The sample has approximately 230,000 distinct CDR3 sequences; around 93% are singletons. The source material was CD4+ T cells from PBMCs. The receptors here all came from a human donor with multiple sclerosis. The CDR3 runs from the conserved cysteine through the conserved F or W. A D gene is named only where the DNA matches it firmly. Clone size is not always given. Where it is, it says once, few, many or a class for expanded clones.

clone_size j_call v_call d_call cdr3_nt cdr3_aa
. TRBJ1-5 TRBV6-1 TRBD1 TGTGCCAGCAGCGAGACAGGGGGCCGAGGTCAGCCCCAGCATTTT CASSETGGRGQPQHF
. TRBJ2-3 TRBV3-1 . TGTGCCAGCAGCCAAGACACAGGACGGCAGGACGATACGCAGTATTTT CASSQDTGRQDDTQYF
. TRBJ1-1 TRBV10-3 TRBD1 TGTGCCATCAGTTTGGGACAGAAGAACACTGAAGCTTTCTTT CAISLGQKNTEAFF
. TRBJ2-7 TRBV5-1 . TGCGCCAGCCGGATGGGGGCGAGCTCCTACGAGCAGTACTTC CASRMGASSYEQYF
. TRBJ1-5 TRBV7-2 TRBD1 TGTGCCAGCAGCTACCATCAGGGGGCTGTTCAGCCCCAGCATTTT CASSYHQGAVQPQHF
. TRBJ2-1 TRBV18 TRBD2 TGTGCCAGCTCACCGGGCGGGGGGTCCTACAATGAGCAGTTCTTC CASSPGGGSYNEQFF
. TRBJ1-3 TRBV24-1 . TGTGCCACCGAGACTGAGAGCTCTGGAAACACCATATATTTT CATETESSGNTIYF
. TRBJ2-7 TRBV20-1 TRBD1 TGCAGTGCTAGAGATCTAGGCGGGACAGGGATCCACGAGCAGTACTTC CSARDLGGTGIHEQYF
once TRBJ2-7 TRBV6-2/TRBV6-3 TRBD1 TGTGCCAGCAGCCCCGGAGGACAGGGGTCGGGCGAGCAGTACTTC CASSPGGQGSGEQYF
few TRBJ2-7 TRBV19 . TGTGCCAGTAGTGCCAACTACGAGCAGTACTTC CASSANYEQYF
. TRBJ2-7 TRBV10-3 . TGTGCCATCAGTGACCGGGACCGCAACTACGAGCAGTACTTC CAISDRDRNYEQYF
. TRBJ1-5 TRBV12-5 TRBD1 TGTGCTAGTGAAGGCGAGACAGGGGGCGATCAGCCCCAGCATTTT CASEGETGGDQPQHF
. TRBJ2-7 TRBV24-1 TRBD1 TGTGCCACCAGTGATTTGAAGACAGGGGACGAGCAGTACTTC CATSDLKTGDEQYF
. TRBJ2-5 TRBV5-4 TRBD2 TGTGCCAGCAGCCTTGGACTAGGCCGCGAGACCCAGTACTTC CASSLGLGRETQYF
. TRBJ2-3 TRBV10-3 TRBD2 TGTGCCATCCAGACTAGCAGGACAGATACGCAGTATTTT CAIQTSRTDTQYF
. TRBJ2-7 TRBV20-1 TRBD2 TGCAGTGCTAGAAGGAGCGGGGCCTACGAGCAGTACTTC CSARRSGAYEQYF
. TRBJ2-6 TRBV29-1 TRBD1 TGCAGCGTAGGGGACAGCTTCTCTGGGGCCAACGTCCTGACTTTC CSVGDSFSGANVLTF
. TRBJ2-1 TRBV2 TRBD2 TGTGCCAGCAGGGCGACTGAGCGGGGGGGGAATGAGCAGTTCTTC CASRATERGGNEQFF
. TRBJ2-4 TRBV10-2 TRBD2 TGCGCCAGCTACGGGGGGATTCCAGCCAAAAACATTCAGTACTTC CASYGGIPAKNIQYF
. TRBJ2-7 TRBV28 TRBD2 TGTGCCAGCAGTTTACCCCCGGGGGGGCTCCCCTACGAGCAGTACTTC CASSLPPGGLPYEQYF
. TRBJ2-5 TRBV12-3/TRBV12-4 . TGTGCCAGCAGTTTGCGGGGACTGCAGCAAGAGACCCAGTACTTC CASSLRGLQQETQYF
. TRBJ2-5 TRBV3-1 TRBD1 TGTGCCAGCAGCCCCCGACAGGGGAACCAAGAGACCCAGTACTTC CASSPRQGNQETQYF
once TRBJ1-2 TRBV7-2 . TGTGCCAGCAGCTTGAGGGTAGGCTATGGCTACACCTTC CASSLRVGYGYTF
. TRBJ1-1 TRBV7-2 . TGTGCCAGCAGCTTATATTTAGGCGCTGAAGCTTTCTTT CASSLYLGAEAFF
. TRBJ2-1 TRBV7-8 TRBD2 TGTGCCAGCAGCTTAGGGGCCGGGGGGGGATACAATGAGCAGTTCTTC CASSLGAGGGYNEQFF
. TRBJ2-3 TRBV10-1 . TGCGCCAGCAGTGAGTCAAGAAGCGGCGACACAGATACGCAGTATTTT CASSESRSGDTDTQYF
. TRBJ2-5 TRBV30 . TGTGCCTGGAGTGTAACCGGGGGCCAAGAGACCCAGTACTTC CAWSVTGGQETQYF
. TRBJ2-7 TRBV2 . TGTGCCAGCAATGGGATTAGCTACGAGCAGTACTTC CASNGISYEQYF
. TRBJ2-3 TRBV3-1 . TGTGCCAGCAGCCACGTAGATTATACGCAGTATTTT CASSHVDYTQYF
once TRBJ1-5 TRBV7-9 . TGTGCCAGCAGCTCAAACCAGAGGGATCAGCCCCAGCATTTT CASSSNQRDQPQHF
. TRBJ2-2 TRBV4-1 . TGCGCCAGCAGCCAATATCGGGCGACCGGGGAGCTGTTTTTT CASSQYRATGELFF
. TRBJ2-3 TRBV18 . TGTGCCAGCTCACTAGCAGTTTGGGGTGATACGCAGTATTTT CASSLAVWGDTQYF
. TRBJ2-2 TRBV3-1 TRBD2 TGTGCCAGCAGCCCGGGACTAGCCCGAAGCGGGGAGCTGTTTTTT CASSPGLARSGELFF
. TRBJ2-1 TRBV29-1 TRBD1 TGCAGCGTGGTGACAGGGAGCTCCTACAATGAGCAGTTCTTC CSVVTGSSYNEQFF
. TRBJ2-3 TRBV10-1 . TGCGCCAGCAGTGCGACCGGTACGCAGTATTTT CASSATGTQYF
. TRBJ1-2 TRBV28 . TGTGCCAGCAGTTTTGGGGGGGCGCATGACTATGGCTACACCTTC CASSFGGAHDYGYTF